This is a list of T cell receptor beta chains from one sample in a study of T cells expressing NK-cell markers. For each CDR3 protein, TCRdb gives one entry from its re-call of the 5' RACE reads, without DNA. The listing records roughly 120,000 distinct CDR3 sequences. Sequenced material: blood T cells: a sorted CD56 or NKG2C T cell subset, CD4+ or CD8+ T cells, or bulk PBMC T cells (not recorded which). These receptor sequences come from a woman between 18 and 69 years old in good health. Both conserved end residues are part of each CDR3.

v_gene: TRBV6-2/TRBV6-3; j_gene: TRBJ2-7; CDR3aa: CASSTGLASGEQYF
v_gene: TRBV20-1; j_gene: TRBJ2-5; CDR3aa: CSARESLYQETQYF
v_gene: TRBV4-1; j_gene: TRBJ2-3; CDR3aa: CASSQDPGAGDTQYF
v_gene: TRBV7-9; j_gene: TRBJ1-2; CDR3aa: CASSAVPSGPYGYTF
v_gene: TRBV20-1; j_gene: TRBJ1-2; CDR3aa: CSAPRAQNGYGYTF
v_gene: TRBV6-2/TRBV6-3; j_gene: TRBJ2-1; CDR3aa: CASSHGLAGARDEQFF
v_gene: TRBV11-2; j_gene: TRBJ2-2; CDR3aa: CASSLEGDWSNTGELFF
v_gene: TRBV27; j_gene: TRBJ2-1; CDR3aa: CASSFLAGSSNEQFF
v_gene: TRBV20-1; j_gene: TRBJ1-1; CDR3aa: CSARGQGAYEAFF
v_gene: TRBV11-2; j_gene: TRBJ1-5; CDR3aa: CASSLGTEGTGVQPQHF
v_gene: TRBV7-3; j_gene: TRBJ2-1; CDR3aa: CASSFLWARINEQFF
v_gene: TRBV5-5; j_gene: TRBJ1-5; CDR3aa: CASSPGVSSNQPQHF
v_gene: TRBV27; j_gene: TRBJ1-1; CDR3aa: CASSTRGTGSTEAFF
v_gene: TRBV6-1; j_gene: TRBJ2-7; CDR3aa: CAASSGFTYEQYF
v_gene: TRBV7-2; j_gene: TRBJ2-5; CDR3aa: CASSLGSSGGTQETQYF
v_gene: TRBV5-1; j_gene: TRBJ2-1; CDR3aa: CASSLALHNEQFF
v_gene: TRBV16; j_gene: TRBJ1-1; CDR3aa: CASSRVLGPQNTEAFF
v_gene: TRBV24-1; j_gene: TRBJ2-2; CDR3aa: CATSGTESNTGELFF
v_gene: TRBV20-1; j_gene: TRBJ2-2; CDR3aa: CSARAAVGTGELFF
v_gene: TRBV9; j_gene: TRBJ2-7; CDR3aa: CASSPTGANTYEQYF
v_gene: TRBV6-2/TRBV6-3; j_gene: TRBJ2-1; CDR3aa: CASSYPTSGRYNEQFF
v_gene: TRBV29-1; j_gene: TRBJ2-2; CDR3aa: CSVTIPARGTGELFF
v_gene: TRBV27; j_gene: TRBJ2-1; CDR3aa: CASTEAGYSEQFF
v_gene: TRBV5-5; j_gene: TRBJ2-7; CDR3aa: CASSPTFGPKGTYEQYF
v_gene: TRBV4-2; j_gene: TRBJ2-2; CDR3aa: CASSPRREGSNTGELFF
v_gene: TRBV20-1; j_gene: TRBJ2-3; CDR3aa: CSARGLAGGQESTDTQYF
v_gene: TRBV19; j_gene: TRBJ2-1; CDR3aa: CASTGQVNNEQFF
v_gene: TRBV19; j_gene: TRBJ2-1; CDR3aa: CASSISLNEQFF
v_gene: TRBV20-1; j_gene: TRBJ2-7; CDR3aa: CSAKSDRSSYEQYF
v_gene: TRBV4-3; j_gene: TRBJ2-5; CDR3aa: CASSQLGTGKETQYF
v_gene: TRBV24-1; j_gene: TRBJ1-2; CDR3aa: CATSDLRPGGYTF
v_gene: TRBV7-9; j_gene: TRBJ2-3; CDR3aa: CASSWTSGGAGTDTQYF
v_gene: TRBV6-5; j_gene: TRBJ2-3; CDR3aa: CASSYSGTDTQYF
v_gene: TRBV12-3/TRBV12-4; j_gene: TRBJ2-4; CDR3aa: CASSLFSENIQYF
v_gene: TRBV28; j_gene: TRBJ1-5; CDR3aa: CASSLGNNQPQHF
v_gene: TRBV7-9; j_gene: TRBJ1-1; CDR3aa: CASVGQATWAEAFF
v_gene: TRBV11-3; j_gene: TRBJ2-5; CDR3aa: CASRRGPEETQYF
v_gene: TRBV9; j_gene: TRBJ2-6; CDR3aa: CASSVETGANVLTF
v_gene: TRBV4-3; j_gene: TRBJ2-7; CDR3aa: CASSPSGAYEQYF
v_gene: TRBV12-3/TRBV12-4; j_gene: TRBJ1-1; CDR3aa: CASSFFGGTEAFF
v_gene: TRBV2; j_gene: TRBJ2-5; CDR3aa: CASSVTAGETQYF
v_gene: TRBV7-2; j_gene: TRBJ2-5; CDR3aa: CASSLGGALRETQYF
v_gene: TRBV6-2/TRBV6-3; j_gene: TRBJ2-2; CDR3aa: CASSYRVAGELFF
v_gene: TRBV9; j_gene: TRBJ1-3; CDR3aa: CASSAQGHSGNTIYF
v_gene: TRBV7-2; j_gene: TRBJ1-1; CDR3aa: CASSLLPRGNTEAFF
v_gene: TRBV7-3; j_gene: TRBJ2-2; CDR3aa: CASSPIHRTGELFF
v_gene: TRBV5-1; j_gene: TRBJ1-2; CDR3aa: CASSIGTGAGYTF
v_gene: TRBV27; j_gene: TRBJ1-2; CDR3aa: CASSSSSPYGYTF
v_gene: TRBV12-3/TRBV12-4; j_gene: TRBJ2-6; CDR3aa: CASTPGQVFSGANVLTF
v_gene: TRBV4-3; j_gene: TRBJ1-6; CDR3aa: CASSQDWGFESPLHF
v_gene: TRBV7-2; j_gene: TRBJ2-2; CDR3aa: CASSQTQGTTGELFF
v_gene: TRBV12-3/TRBV12-4; j_gene: TRBJ2-5; CDR3aa: CASRNNSETQYF
v_gene: TRBV7-9; j_gene: TRBJ2-7; CDR3aa: CASSSAPFRESYEQYF
v_gene: TRBV29-1; j_gene: TRBJ2-1; CDR3aa: CSVVLAGSNEQFF
v_gene: TRBV18; j_gene: TRBJ1-5; CDR3aa: CASKQGGNQPQHF